This T cell receptor beta chain was identified in a study of OX40 agonist ivuxolimab in advanced cancers. Study overall: Dose-escalation patients were diagnosed with hepatocellular carcinoma, melanoma, renal cell cancer or head and neck cancer.

Clones were read by immunoSEQ multiplex PCR, and TCRdb kept only the in-frame ones, dropping some. The data show 45,000 or so clones, more than 70% seen once. The CDR3 extends over 16 amino acids. Germline CDR1 reads GTSNPN; CDR2 reads SVGIG (reference sequence). Trimming at V came to 5 bases and at J to 1 base, leaving 10 bases not matched to a gene. Sequencing used CD4+ or CD8+ T cells sorted from blood, obtained in a trial of the OX40 agonist ivuxolimab. The chain links TRBV30 to TRBJ2-1, with 8 bases matching TRBD1. This sequence was found in an adult with an advanced solid tumor such as melanoma, head and neck, liver or kidney cancer. In nucleotides, the CDR3 is TGTGCCTGGGATACCCAGGGGGCTCTATCCTACAATGAGCAGTTCTTC. This sequence encodes CAWDTQGALSYNEQFF.